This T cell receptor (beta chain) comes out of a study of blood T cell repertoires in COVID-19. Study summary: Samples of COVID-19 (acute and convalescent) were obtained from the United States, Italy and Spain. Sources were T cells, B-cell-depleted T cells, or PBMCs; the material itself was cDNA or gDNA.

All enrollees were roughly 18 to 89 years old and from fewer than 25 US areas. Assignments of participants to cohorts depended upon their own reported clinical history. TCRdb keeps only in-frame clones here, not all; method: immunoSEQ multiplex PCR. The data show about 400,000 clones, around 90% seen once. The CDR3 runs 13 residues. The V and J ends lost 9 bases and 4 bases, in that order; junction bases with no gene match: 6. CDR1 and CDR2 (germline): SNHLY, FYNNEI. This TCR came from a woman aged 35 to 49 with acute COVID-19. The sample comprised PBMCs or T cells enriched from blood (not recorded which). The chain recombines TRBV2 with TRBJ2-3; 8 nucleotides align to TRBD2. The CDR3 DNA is TGTGCCAGTAAGAGCGGGGGTCCAGATACGCAGTATTTT. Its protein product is CASKSGGPDTQYF.